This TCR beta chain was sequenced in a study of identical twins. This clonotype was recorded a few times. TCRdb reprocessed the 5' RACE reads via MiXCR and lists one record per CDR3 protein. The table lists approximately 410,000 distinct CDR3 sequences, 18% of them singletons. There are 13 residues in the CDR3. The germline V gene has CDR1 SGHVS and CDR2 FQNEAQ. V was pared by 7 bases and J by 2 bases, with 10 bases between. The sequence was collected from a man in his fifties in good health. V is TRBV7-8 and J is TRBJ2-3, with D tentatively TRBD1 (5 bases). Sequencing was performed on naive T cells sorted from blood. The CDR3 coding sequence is TGTGCCAGCAACTCAGGGTTCACAGATACGCAGTATTTT. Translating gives CASNSGFTDTQYF. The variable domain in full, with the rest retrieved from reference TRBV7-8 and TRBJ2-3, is GAGVSQSPRYKVAKRGQDVALRCDPISGHVSLFWYQQALGQGPEFLTYFQNEAQLDKSGLPSDRFFAERPEGSVSTLKIQRTQQEDSAVYLCASNSGFTDTQYFGPGTRLTVL.